The entry below gives a single TCR beta chain sequence along with its context. Its cognate antigen has yet to be identified. No much larger clone is present one base from it, and per-base qualities are unavailable. These data come from a study of cytomegalovirus exposure and HLA in healthy donors (TCRdb year 2017). Concerning the study at large: According to an earlier analysis of several hundred of the donors, about 179 million T cells yielded 100 million or so unique TCR beta sequences and approximately 300 Gb of sequence data. An early release covering more than 500 HLA-typed donors comprised approximately 290 gigabases of sequencing data and around 86 million unique TCR sequences. The genetic ancestry cluster associated with self-reported Caucasian donors included 81% of the roughly 400 genotyped donors. The study was designed to test whether signatures of past pathogen exposure could be identified by cataloging public T cell receptors. The T cell repertoires of 666 subjects were profiled by immunosequencing and related to cytomegalovirus serostatus. In addition to the first cohort of 666 subjects, a separate validation cohort of approximately 130 different subjects was used. To predict cytomegalovirus infection status, the study combined high-throughput TCR immunosequencing, statistical association of individual TCRs with disease status, and machine learning. A later analysis re-analyzed previously published TCR beta repertoires from 666 donors and added high-resolution HLA genotyping to study TCR occurrence patterns. Rather than using new phenotypic data, the later analysis identified candidate immune exposures from TCR beta sequences and from how often those sequences occurred across donors. In an earlier analysis of roughly 600 of the donors, high-throughput TCR beta sequencing was used to judge whether each TCR beta V gene segment behaved as functional or pseudogenic. Donor age, sex, ethnicity and CMV serostatus were compiled together with the repertoire data. In a later genetic analysis, genome-wide SNP genotypes for about 55% of the roughly 700 donors were used, and that subset was treated as a discovery cohort. Every repertoire in the discovery cohort had been generated on one and the same sequencing platform. HLA typing covered class I and class II loci at four-digit resolution. The number of typed donors differed by locus: roughly 629-640 for A, B, C, DRB1 and DQB1; approximately 540 for DQA1; approximately 610 for DPA1; and 400 to 480 for DPB1. Roughly 5 DR-DQ haplotypes were handled as single units for association and clustering, since linkage in the cohort was strong. Among a few hundred genotyped donors of the cohort, an average of around 240,000 unique TCR beta nucleotide sequences were sequenced per donor, around a sixth of them non-productive.

The cohort comprised around 700 healthy bone marrow donors. All cohort members were sampled while nominally healthy, although unrecorded immune exposures were likely present. The donor tested CMV seronegative, placing the donor among the 352 seronegative members of the cohort. Every donor gave a peripheral blood sample, and the peripheral blood mononuclear cells from that sample were used for TCR beta sequencing. The Qiagen DNeasy Blood Extraction Kit was used to extract genomic DNA from the blood cell samples. From its cysteine to its valine, the CDR3 spans 15 amino acids. The DNA shown is the 45-base CDR3, in frame from base 1. The V end loses 5 bases and the J end loses 3 bases, and a stretch of 17 bases separates them. CDR1 MNHEY and CDR2 SVGAGI were looked up in the germline V gene. Library preparation was by the immunoSEQ multiplex PCR assay. The multiplex PCR relied on a mix of 60 forward primers for TCR Vbeta segments and 13 reverse primers for TCR Jbeta segments. A multiplex PCR assay on genomic DNA amplified the CDR3 region of rearranged TCR beta genes. On the Illumina HiSeq System, the amplified TCR beta libraries were sequenced as 87-base-pair reads. In the original analysis: A later analysis counted about 80 million unique TCR beta chains across the 666 repertoires, and around 9.9 million of these chains were shared by at least two donors. To remove PCR and sequencing errors, raw reads were error-corrected and collapsed into unique sequences using a nearest-neighbor algorithm that merged closely related sequences. V, D and J gene segments were assigned by aligning CDR3 sequences to IMGT reference sequences. Each retained sequence needed at least a six-nucleotide match to both a V gene segment and a J gene segment. A rearrangement counted as productive if the CDR3 had no stop codons and remained in frame with V and J, and every other rearrangement counted as non-productive. CDR3 was defined according to IMGT convention as the region running from the second conserved V-encoded cysteine to the conserved J-encoded phenylalanine. The earlier analysis of more than 450 of the donors excluded sequences that lacked an unambiguous match to a single V gene segment. An earlier analysis of a few hundred of the donors classified V segments as functional when productive rearrangements were above 56.7% and as segregating when the standard deviation between donors was above 5%. To diagnose cytomegalovirus status from the catalog of TCR beta chain sequences, a statistical classification framework was built. A later analysis assigned V and J genes by comparing TCR nucleotide sequences with IMGT/GENE-DB human TR gene sequences. A later analysis assigned CDR3 sequences and most-parsimonious VDJ recombination scenarios with the TCRdist pipeline. In a later analysis, each TCR beta chain was defined by its CDR3 amino acid sequence together with its V-gene family, and reads lacking a unique V-gene family were excluded. In a later analysis, 450 to 600 highly shared, low-generation-probability nucleotide sequences were removed to address suspected cross-contamination and a sequencing artifact. For each public chain, a later analysis derived a clonal expansion index from normalized ranks of inferred template counts within each repertoire. In a later analysis, generation probabilities were computed with a VDJ recombination model fitted to out-of-frame rearrangements, and the resulting probabilities were checked against IGoR. In a later analysis, hypergeometric tests were used to score TCR-TCR, TCR-HLA and TCR-CMV co-occurrence, with a repertoire-size bias correction applied to TCR pairs. In a later analysis, false discovery rates were estimated by permuting HLA or CMV assignments 20 times. A later analysis grouped co-occurring TCRs with DBSCAN, adding TCRdist sequence similarity when clustering within HLA-allele-positive subsets. Repertoires with fewer than 30,000 or more than 120,000 public chains, plus five repertoires with anomalous nucleotide sharing, were excluded from co-occurrence clustering. The clones in this table, taken by TCRdb from immuneACCESS, are in-frame only. Not every clone is retained; where verified, under half of the shortfall comes from an unresolved V gene, and the cause of the rest is unknown. V and J calls and clone size are those listed in that table; D and trimming were worked out from the DNA. Recorded for this sample are about 130,000 clones; around three quarters of them occurred a single time. The ten largest make up approximately 1.8% of the sample.

Overall study results and their limits: A further reported finding was that TCR beta sequences accurately predicted the HLA-A and HLA-B alleles for most subjects in the first cohort. A later analysis associated about 16,000 TCR beta sequences with specific HLA alleles at a false discovery rate of 0.05. In a later genetic analysis, fewer N-insertions in productive TCRs were reported among donors in an Asian-associated ancestry cluster than the roughly 640-donor mean. In a later analysis, several top co-occurrence clusters were reported to appear linked to parvovirus B19, influenza, CMV and Epstein-Barr virus. The study gave a list of roughly 150 TCR beta chains associated with cytomegalovirus. Linkage disequilibrium might explain the correlated functional status among segregating V segments, but an unknown experimental factor could not be ruled out. Only TCR beta chains were sequenced in this cohort, and the absence of alpha or paired-chain data limited detectable features. Because some donors lacked HLA typing at each locus, the association tests relied only on the typed subset. In a later analysis, most CMV-associated TCR beta chains were found to appear HLA-restricted, with HLA associations seemingly driven largely by CMV exposure. An association between a missense DCLRE1C variant and V-gene and J-gene trimming of TCR beta chains was found in a later genetic analysis and replicated in an independent cohort. Most TCR sequences were seen in very few donors, while some public TCRs were found in many individuals. Immune exposure information for the cohort was limited to CMV serostatus. Three of the identified cytomegalovirus-associated TCR beta chains were confirmed in vitro to be specific for cytomegalovirus antigens. The classifier was reported to diagnose cytomegalovirus status with high specificity and sensitivity in both the original and validation cohorts. Presence/absence analyses assumed roughly uniform sequencing depth across donors, an assumption that may not hold. Some IMGT-functional V segments, including TRBV6-2 and TRBV6-3, could not be told apart with the 87-base-pair reads, so those segments were excluded. A cluster of highly shared sequence variants was judged likely to represent a technical artifact of the sequencing pipeline. In an earlier analysis of more than 500 of the donors, most TCR beta V segments appeared in productive rearrangements about 87% or about 30% of the time, broadly matching IMGT annotations. When HLA alleles, especially DR and DQ, strongly co-occurred, attributing TCR associations to individual alleles was difficult. In a later analysis, the rate of TCR association differed among HLA loci, with DRB1 alleles having the most associated TCRs and HLA-C alleles having the fewest. In a later analysis, HLA-associated TCR beta chains showed more clonal expansion and lower generation probabilities than non-associated chains that were equally common. It was suggested by the authors that the approach could potentially be generalized to other disease states and immunological phenotypes. Because counts were too low, roughly 16 rarely observed V segments, including chromosome 9 orphons, were excluded from the earlier analysis of 500 to 700 of the donors.

The chain is assembled from TRBV6-5 and TRBJ2-7; the D gene is possibly TRBD1, with 6 bases matching. The sequenced sample consisted of PBMCs. The source is a woman aged 45 to 65 in good health and CMV-seronegative. The CDR3 loop reads CASSTLFDRYYEQYV. Read as DNA, the sequence is TGTGCCAGCAGTACCTTGTTCGACAGGTACTACGAGCAGTACGTC.